The 21 T cell receptor beta chains presented below share a single source sample, sequenced in a study of type 1 and type 2 diabetes patients. Amplification started from genomic DNA. Amplification of the beta chain CDR3 used 30 forward and 13 reverse multiplex primers. TCRdb reprocessed the multiplex PCR reads via MiXCR and lists one record per CDR3 protein. The sample includes about 270,000 distinct CDR3 sequences, approximately 45% seen only once; the top ten take approximately 14%. Sequencing was performed on peripheral blood mononuclear cells (PBMCs). All receptors come from a man between 18 and 35 years old with type 2 diabetes.

The rearrangement uses TRBV29-1 and TRBJ1-4, with D perhaps TRBD1 (5 bases). Germline V lookup: CDR1 SQVTM, CDR2 ANQGSEA. The CDR3 covers 14 residues. Trimming took 4 bases from V and 7 from J, leaving 16 bases between them. The CDR3 DNA sequence: TGCAGCGTTGCCCAGGGTATAGGGAGTGAAAAACTGTTTTTT. This sequence encodes CSVAQGIGSEKLFF.

This clonotype has just one count. The J gene is TRBJ1-5, the V gene TRBV6-1; D not resolved. V lost 6 bases to trimming and J lost 0 bases, with 15 bases between them. Germline-derived CDR1 and CDR2 are MNHNS and SASEGT. The CDR3 has 16 residues. The CDR3 protein is CASSPLPSYSNQPQHF. CDR3 DNA: TGTGCCAGCAGCCCGTTGCCATCTTATAGCAATCAGCCCCAGCATTTT.

In its sample, this clonotype was seen a few times. The rearrangement links TRBV10-3 to TRBJ1-1; D is unclear. V lost 4 bases to trimming and J lost 5 bases, with 11 bases between them. Germline V lookup: CDR1 ENHRY, CDR2 SYGVKD. This CDR3 is 13 amino acids long. The CDR3: CAISGLQGTEAFF. Here the CDR3 DNA reads TGTGCCATCAGTGGCTTACAAGGGACTGAAGCTTTCTTT.

This clonotype was seen more than once but under ten times. This chain uses TRBV19 with TRBJ2-7; perhaps TRBD2 as D (5 bases). CDR1 and CDR2 from the germline V gene are LNHDA and SQIVND (reference sequence). Deletions cut 3 bases from V and 1 base from J, with 19 bases between. This CDR3 comprises 17 residues. CDR3 bases: TGTGCCAGTAGTATTCTCCCTGGCGGGCTGGGGTCCTACGAGCAGTACTTC. Translation gives CASSILPGGLGSYEQYF.

About this clonotype itself: A read error may produce the germline difference seen at one junction end. The chain has TRBV29-1 and TRBJ1-2; D unresolved. CDR1 SQVTM and CDR2 ANQGSEA come from the germline V gene. There are 12 residues in the CDR3. In nucleotides, the CDR3 is TGCAGCGTCGAAGGCGGGTTTGGTGGCTACACCTTC. It translates to CSVEGGFGGYTF.

The chain uses TRBV5-1 and TRBJ1-2; unclear D gene. The V end lost 1 base, the J end lost 8 bases, and 18 bases lay between the germline ends. CDR1 is SGHRS, CDR2 YFSETQ, per germline. The CDR3 sequence is 15 residues long. The CDR3 here is CASSLNNNRAGGYTF. The CDR3 coding sequence is TGCGCCAGCAGCTTGAACAACAACCGGGCCGGGGGCTACACCTTC. Complete variable domain (other parts from reference TRBV5-1 and TRBJ1-2): KAGVTQTPRYLIKTRGQQVTLSCSPISGHRSVSWYQQTPGQGLQFLFEYFSETQRNKGNFPGRFSGRQFSNSRSEMNVSTLELGDSALYLCASSLNNNRAGGYTFGSGTRLTVV.

This chain joins TRBV6-6 and TRBJ1-2; D is undetermined. V shed 6 bases and J shed 0 bases, with 11 bases lying between them. CDR3 size: 14 residues. The germline V gene has CDR1 MNHNY and CDR2 SVGAGI (reference sequence). CDR3 DNA sequence: TGTGCCAGCAGCCCCCCCGGGGCTAACTATGGCTACACCTTC. Translated: CASSPPGANYGYTF.

The chain joins TRBV12-3 or TRBV12-4 to TRBJ2-7; D ambiguous. The J call is doubtful: the DNA matches TRBJ2-1 better. The CDR3 sequence is 15 residues long. The CDR3 spells CASSEWSSDDDEQFF. The CDR3 coding sequence is TGTGCCAGCAGTGAATGGAGTTCGGATGACGATGAGCAGTTCTTC.

CDR3 loop: CSAGGNSPLHF. In DNA, the CDR3 is TGCAGTGCCGGGGGAAATTCACCCCTCCACTTT. This chain links TRBV20-1 with TRBJ1-6, with a possible D match to TRBD1 (5 bases). Trimming took off 6 bases at V and 7 bases at J, with 7 bases between the two ends. The CDR3 sequence is 11 residues long. Germline loops: CDR1 DFQATT, CDR2 SNEGSKA (reference sequence).

This clonotype was seen more than once but under ten times. The V and J genes are TRBV2 and TRBJ2-1; TRBD2 agrees at 10 bases. The length of the CDR3 is 15 residues. Germline V gene sequence: CDR1 SNHLY, CDR2 FYNNEI. With V trimmed by 7 bases and J by 5 bases, 8 bases remained unmatched. For the CDR3, the DNA is TGTGCCAGCAAAAAGGCTAGCGGGAGAGACAATGAGCAGTTCTTC. Protein sequence: CASKKASGRDNEQFF.

The chain combines TRBV2 with TRBJ1-2; 7 bases map to TRBD1. The CDR3 is made up of 12 amino acids. V was clipped by 5 bases and J by 10 bases; unmatched bases: 7. Germline V gene lookup returns CDR1 SNHLY and CDR2 FYNNEI. CDR3 amino acids: CASSPTGHAYTF. Here the CDR3 DNA reads TGTGCCAGCAGTCCGACAGGGCACGCCTACACCTTC.

A note on this clonotype: One end of the junction does not line up with germline, which may come from a read error. The rearrangement uses TRBV7-2 and TRBJ1-4; no clear D. This CDR3 is 13 amino acids long. CDR1 is SGHTA and CDR2 is FQGNSA in the germline V gene. CDR3 DNA sequence: TGTGCCAGCAGCTTAGACAGATATGAAAGACTGTTTTTT. Translation: CASSLDRYERLFF. The full variable domain, its missing parts supplied by reference TRBV7-2 and TRBJ1-4, is GAGVSQSPSNKVTEKGKDVELRCDPISGHTALYWYRQSLGQGLEFLIYFQGNSAPDKSGLPSDRFSAERTGGSVSTLTIQRTQQEDSAVYLCASSLDRYERLFFGSGTQLSVL.

This clonotype was observed at least ten times. CDR3 region: CASVQGNSNSPLHF. CDR3 coding DNA: TGTGCCAGCGTCCAGGGAAACAGTAATTCACCCCTCCACTTT. The chain links TRBV2 to TRBJ1-6; tentatively, D is TRBD1 (5 bases). Germline V gives CDR1 SNHLY, CDR2 FYNNEI. With 8 bases removed from V and 6 bases from J, the gap between germline ends came to 14 bases. The CDR3 has 14 amino acids.

Concerning this clonotype itself: A clone one base away is much larger, so this may be a read error. V is TRBV2 and J is TRBJ1-6; TRBD1 agrees at 7 bases. The length of the CDR3 is 15 residues. The germline gives CDR1 SNHLY, CDR2 FYNNEI. This CDR3 reads CASSAGQSRNLPLHF. DNA of the CDR3: TGTGCCAGCAGCGCGGGACAGTCTCGCAATTTACCCCTCCACTTT. Together with reference TRBV2 and TRBJ1-6, the CDR3 gives the full variable domain: EPEVTQTPSHQVTQMGQEVILRCVPISNHLYFYWYRQILGQKVEFLVSFYNNEISEKSEIFDDQFSVERPDGSNFTLKIRSTKLEDSAMYFCASSAGQSRNLPLHFGNGTRLTVT.

This clonotype was seen a handful of times. This chain connects TRBV15 to TRBJ1-6; TRBD1 matches at 7 bases. Germline CDR1 and CDR2: LNHNV and YYDKDF (reference sequence). There are 15 residues in the CDR3. With 5 bases clipped from V and 5 bases from J, the junction kept 6 bases outside the gene matches. The CDR3 sequence: CATSLRDRDNSPLHF. In nucleotides, the CDR3 is TGTGCCACCAGCCTCCGGGACAGAGATAATTCACCCCTCCACTTT.

This clonotype has only a few counts. This chain connects TRBV4-3 to TRBJ1-6; no reliable D call. Trimming removed 4 bases from V and 7 bases from J, with 17 bases in between. CDR3 length: 16 residues. CDR1 and CDR2 (germline): LGHNA, YSLEER. The CDR3 loop reads CASSPSVGGRNSPLHF. CDR3 nucleotide sequence: TGCGCCAGCAGCCCCTCCGTAGGCGGAAGGAATTCACCCCTCCACTTT.

The CDR3 reads CAVRAGRYGYTF. The CDR3 DNA sequence: TGTGCCGTTCGGGCGGGCCGCTATGGCTACACCTTC. This chain uses TRBV7-2 with TRBJ1-2; unclear D gene. The CDR3 has 12 residues. V lost 11 bases to trimming and J lost 4 bases, with 14 bases between them. The germline V gene encodes CDR1 SGHTA and CDR2 FQGNSA.

To note about this clonotype: A read error is possible here, since a much larger clone lies one base away. The chain joins TRBV19 to TRBJ2-7, with TRBD1 as a possible D gene (6 bases). Near its end, the DNA agrees better with TRBJ2-1, so the J call may be wrong. The CDR3 is made up of 13 amino acids. Germline CDR1 and CDR2: LNHDA and SQIVND (reference sequence). CDR3 loop: CASGTHSSYEQFF. CDR3 DNA sequence: TGTGCCAGTGGGACACACTCCTCCTACGAGCAGTTCTTC.

This rearrangement joins TRBV4-1 to TRBJ2-7, with unresolved D. Trimming shortened V by 4 bases and J by 3 bases, and 13 bases separated the two germline ends. Looked up from germline, CDR1 is MGHRA and CDR2 is YSYEKL. The CDR3 sequence is 14 residues long. The CDR3, as DNA: TGCGCCAGCAGCCCACAATACACCGACTACGAGCAGTACTTC. Amino acid sequence: CASSPQYTDYEQYF.

This clonotype was seen only a few times. This chain connects TRBV25-1 to TRBJ1-2; no clear D gene. The germline V gene encodes CDR1 MGHDK and CDR2 SYGVNS. The V end lost 2 bases, the J end lost 8 bases, and 9 bases lay between the germline ends. The CDR3 runs to 12 residues. CDR3 protein: CASSEQAGGYTF. DNA of the CDR3: TGTGCCAGCAGTGAACAGGCGGGCGGCTACACCTTC.

This clonotype was picked up many times. The chain links TRBV6-5 to TRBJ2-7; TRBD2 matches 7 bases. With 8 bases clipped from V and 4 bases from J, the junction kept 2 bases outside the gene matches. This CDR3 has 11 residues. The germline gives CDR1 MNHEY, CDR2 SVGAGI. The CDR3 protein is CASGEGYEQYF. The DNA of the CDR3 is TGTGCCAGCGGGGAGGGTTACGAGCAGTACTTC.